This T cell receptor beta chain was sequenced during a study of blood T cells in healthy people across ages. The V gene lost 1 base and the J gene lost 1 base, with 8 bases spanning the gap. This CDR3 comprises 16 residues. Germline V gene sequence: CDR1 LNHNV, CDR2 YYDKDF (reference sequence). Primed by a sample-barcoded 5' primer and a J-beta primer mix, a second PCR proceeded for roughly 6 to 12 cycles. TCRdb re-called the 5' RACE reads with MiXCR, one entry per CDR3 protein. The sample has just under 900,000 distinct CDR3 sequences, under 30% seen once. This clonotype was counted at least ten times.

Input material: blood. The rearrangement links TRBV15 to TRBJ2-6; D ambiguous. The origin of this receptor is a woman of 80 years or more in good health. The CDR3: CATSRGGVSGANVLTF. The CDR3 DNA reads TGTGCCACCAGCAGAGGTGGGGTTTCTGGGGCCAACGTCCTGACTTTC.